Each of the 21 T cell receptor beta chains below was sequenced from the same sample in a study of T cells after yellow fever vaccination. One entry per CDR3 protein, called by TCRdb with MiXCR from the 5' RACE reads. The sample has hundreds of thousands of distinct CDR3 sequences; approximately 13% are singletons. Sequencing was performed on CD4+ T cells sorted from PBMCs, taken 15 days after the yellow fever booster vaccination. These receptor sequences come from a young man who received the YFV17D yellow fever vaccine.

The sample holds a few counts of this clonotype. The chain carries TRBV5-4 and TRBJ2-5; tentative D call: TRBD2 (5 bases). V was cut by 4 bases and J by 5 bases, with 21 bases left in between. The length of the CDR3 is 16 residues. Per the germline V gene, CDR1 is SGHNT and CDR2 is YYREEE (reference sequence). Here the CDR3 reads CASSTAPSGLGETQYF. CDR3 DNA sequence: TGTGCCAGCAGCACCGCCCCCTCCGGACTTGGGGAGACCCAGTACTTC. The full variable domain, with the rest looked up from reference TRBV5-4 and TRBJ2-5, is ETGVTQSPTHLIKTRGQQVTLRCSSQSGHNTVSWYQQALGQGPQFIFQYYREEENGRGNFPPRFSGLQFPNYSSELNVNALELDDSALYLCASSTAPSGLGETQYFGPGTRLLVL.

This clonotype was counted only a few times. The chain joins TRBV14 to TRBJ2-1; no firm D call. Germline CDR1 and CDR2: SGHDN and FVKESK. Trimming left V 0 bases short and J 9 bases short, with 9 bases between. The CDR3 has 13 amino acids. The CDR3 region has the DNA TGTGCCAGCAGCCAAGATGTGTGGGGTGAGCAGTTCTTC. Amino acid sequence: CASSQDVWGEQFF.

This clonotype was seen more than once but under ten times. The genes are TRBV20-1 and TRBJ1-5; 8 bases match TRBD1. The CDR3 consists of 15 residues. Germline CDR1 is DFQATT and CDR2 is SNEGSKA (reference sequence). Unmatched junction bases numbered 3, after V lost 1 base and J lost 1 base. CDR3 in amino acids: CSARGTGSSNQPQHF. In nucleotides, the CDR3 is TGCAGTGCTAGAGGGACAGGGTCAAGCAATCAGCCCCAGCATTTT.

The rearrangement joins TRBV4-3 to TRBJ2-5; a possible D gene is TRBD1 (5 bases). Trimming left V 4 bases short and J 2 bases short, with 11 bases between. From germline, CDR1 is LGHNA and CDR2 YSLEER. This CDR3 comprises 14 residues. CDR3 in DNA: TGCGCCAGCAGCCGCAGGGCAGGACAAGAGACCCAGTACTTC. Its translation is CASSRRAGQETQYF.

This clonotype was seen at least ten times. The genes are TRBV10-2 and TRBJ1-5; no clear D gene. The V gene's germline CDR1 is WSHSY and CDR2 SAAADI. This CDR3 contains 14 residues. V lost 0 bases and J 6 bases, leaving 9 bases between the germline ends. In DNA, the CDR3 is TGCGCCAGCAGTGAGTCCGATTGGGGTCAGCCCCAGCATTTT. This gives the protein CASSESDWGQPQHF.

V usage is TRBV5-6 and J usage is TRBJ2-7; 9 bases align to TRBD1. The CDR3 sequence is 17 residues long. Germline CDR1 reads SGHDT; CDR2 reads YYEEEE. V dropped 4 bases and J dropped 5; count of bases not matched to a gene: 16. The CDR3 region is CASSAPGTGTSSHEQYF. The CDR3 DNA follows: TGTGCCAGCAGCGCCCCGGGGACAGGGACTTCTTCCCACGAGCAGTACTTC.

This clonotype was found a few times. The chain couples TRBV6-2 or TRBV6-3 to TRBJ2-1, with D unclear. The V end was cut by 3 bases, the J end by 8 bases, with 8 bases between. CDR3 length: 12 amino acids. Looked up from germline, CDR1 is MNHEY and CDR2 is SVGEGT. CDR3 sequence (DNA): TGTGCCAGCAGTTATTTAATCGATGAGCAGTTCTTC. Residues: CASSYLIDEQFF.

This clonotype was seen more than once but under ten times. V usage is TRBV30 and J usage is TRBJ2-3, with D perhaps being TRBD1 or TRBD2 (5 bases each). Per the germline V gene, CDR1 is GTSNPN and CDR2 is SVGIG (reference sequence). The CDR3 runs to 16 residues. V shed 3 bases and J shed 1 base, with 17 bases lying between them. CDR3 coding DNA: TGTGCCTGGAGCGGCGGGTGGGGCCCTGGCACAGATACGCAGTATTTT. Encoded protein: CAWSGGWGPGTDTQYF.

This clonotype has only a few counts. V gene TRBV20-1 combines with J gene TRBJ1-4; TRBD1 aligns across 9 bases. CDR3 length: 13 residues. V trimming: 5 bases; J trimming: 8 bases; junction bases outside the gene matches: 6. Germline CDR1 reads DFQATT; CDR2 reads SNEGSKA (reference sequence). The DNA of the CDR3 is TGCAGTGCTGCCGGGACAGGGCACGAAAAACTGTTTTTT. It encodes CSAAGTGHEKLFF.

The genes are TRBV7-2 and TRBJ2-5; no firm D call. Germline V gene sequence: CDR1 SGHTA, CDR2 FQGNSA. V dropped 3 bases and J dropped 2 bases, with 13 bases sitting between them. This CDR3 has 15 amino acids. In DNA form, the CDR3 reads TGTGCCAGCAGCTTTGGCAGGACCCAACAAGAGACCCAGTACTTC. Translation: CASSFGRTQQETQYF.

The chain has TRBV18 and TRBJ2-7; TRBD1 is a possible D gene (5 bases). This CDR3 spans 13 amino acids. Germline CDR1 KGHSH, CDR2 LQKENI. The V end lost 6 bases, the J end lost 5 bases, and 14 bases lay between the germline ends. CDR3 DNA sequence: TGTGCCAGCTCTCCCCAGGGAAAAGACGAGCAGTACTTC. Translating it yields CASSPQGKDEQYF.

The chain uses TRBV6-2 or TRBV6-3 and TRBJ1-6, with 7 bases fitting TRBD1. CDR1 and CDR2 from the germline V gene are MNHEY and SVGEGT. With V trimmed by 6 bases and J by 12 bases, 11 bases remained unmatched. This CDR3 region has 14 residues. CDR3 loop: CASSSTGRYRPLHF. The CDR3 coding sequence is TGTGCCAGCAGCTCGACAGGGAGATATAGACCCCTCCACTTT.

V and J are TRBV6-5 and TRBJ1-2, with a possible D match to TRBD1 (6 bases). This CDR3 contains 15 residues. Germline loops: CDR1 MNHEY, CDR2 SVGAGI. V was shortened by 6 bases and J by 4 bases, with 18 bases between the two germline ends. The CDR3 region is CASRGRDTGSYGYTF. In DNA, the CDR3 is TGTGCCAGCAGGGGCCGGGACACTGGGAGCTATGGCTACACCTTC.

As DNA, the CDR3 is TGTGCCAGCAGCTTAACGATGGATGCACCCCTCCACTTT. Protein sequence: CASSLTMDAPLHF. This rearrangement joins TRBV7-3 to TRBJ1-6; D is uncertain. V was trimmed by 0 bases and J by 11 bases, leaving 8 bases between them. CDR1 and CDR2 (germline): SGHTA, FQGTGA. CDR3 size: 13 residues.

This clonotype has at least ten counts. DNA of the CDR3: TGTGCCAGCAGTTCCCAGGGGGACGGAAGCACAGATACGCAGTATTTT. Translation: CASSSQGDGSTDTQYF. This chain joins TRBV12-3 or TRBV12-4 and TRBJ2-3, with 7 bases that match TRBD1. V dropped 4 bases and J dropped 0; count of bases not matched to a gene: 7. The CDR3 extends over 16 amino acids.

This chain uses TRBV7-2 with TRBJ2-3; 10 positions match TRBD2. The germline V gene encodes CDR1 SGHTA and CDR2 FQGNSA. CDR3 length: 16 residues. The V segment lost 2 bases and the J segment 5 bases; nucleotides outside the gene matches: 7. CDR3 nucleotides: TGTGCCAGCAGCTTATCCAGCGGGGGGGCGAGAGATACGCAGTATTTT. It encodes CASSLSSGGARDTQYF.

There are a few counts of this clonotype. CDR3 sequence: CASSYSGQGVGNTIYF. As DNA, the CDR3 is TGTGCCAGCAGTTACTCCGGGCAGGGGGTCGGAAACACCATATATTTT. The gene calls are TRBV6-5 and TRBJ1-3, with TRBD1 identical over 7 bases. Germline V CDR1 and CDR2: MNHEY, SVGAGI. The CDR3 has 16 amino acids. Trimming took 0 bases from V and 4 from J; bases not matched to a gene: 6.

This clonotype showed up many times. The chain has TRBV12-3 or TRBV12-4 and TRBJ1-2, with 7 nucleotides matching TRBD1. This CDR3 region has 14 residues. J was trimmed by 0 bases and V by 6 bases; bases with no gene match: 4. The CDR3 reads CASSQTGTNYGYTF. The CDR3 DNA sequence: TGTGCCAGCAGCCAGACAGGGACTAACTATGGCTACACCTTC.

This clonotype was counted ten times or more. The CDR3 DNA reads TGCGCCAGCAGCTCCTCAGGGAACCACGAGCAGTACTTC. It translates to CASSSSGNHEQYF. This chain links TRBV5-1 with TRBJ2-7; perhaps TRBD1 as D (5 bases). This CDR3 spans 13 amino acids. Between the trimmed V and J ends, which lost 3 bases and 5 bases, there was a span of 12 bases. Germline lookup yields CDR1 SGHRS and CDR2 YFSETQ. The full variable domain, rest sourced from reference TRBV5-1 and TRBJ2-7, is KAGVTQTPRYLIKTRGQQVTLSCSPISGHRSVSWYQQTPGQGLQFLFEYFSETQRNKGNFPGRFSGRQFSNSRSEMNVSTLELGDSALYLCASSSSGNHEQYFGPGTRLTVT.

V gene TRBV27 combines with J gene TRBJ1-6; TRBD1 matches at 7 bases. The ends lost 5 bases at V and 8 bases at J; junction bases unmatched: 6. The CDR3 is 14 amino acids. Germline V gene sequence: CDR1 MNHEY, CDR2 SMNVEV (reference sequence). CDR3 nucleotides: TGTGCCAGCAGTCGCACAGGGGATGATTCACCCCTCCACTTT. Translation: CASSRTGDDSPLHF.

The V and J genes are TRBV7-2 and TRBJ2-5; the match to TRBD2 covers 9 bases. The CDR3 extends over 15 amino acids. J gave up 5 bases and V 5 bases, and 9 bases lay outside the gene matches. Germline loops: CDR1 SGHTA, CDR2 FQGNSA. The CDR3 is CASSPRAGGVETQYF. DNA of the CDR3: TGTGCCAGCAGCCCTCGGGCGGGGGGGGTGGAGACCCAGTACTTC.